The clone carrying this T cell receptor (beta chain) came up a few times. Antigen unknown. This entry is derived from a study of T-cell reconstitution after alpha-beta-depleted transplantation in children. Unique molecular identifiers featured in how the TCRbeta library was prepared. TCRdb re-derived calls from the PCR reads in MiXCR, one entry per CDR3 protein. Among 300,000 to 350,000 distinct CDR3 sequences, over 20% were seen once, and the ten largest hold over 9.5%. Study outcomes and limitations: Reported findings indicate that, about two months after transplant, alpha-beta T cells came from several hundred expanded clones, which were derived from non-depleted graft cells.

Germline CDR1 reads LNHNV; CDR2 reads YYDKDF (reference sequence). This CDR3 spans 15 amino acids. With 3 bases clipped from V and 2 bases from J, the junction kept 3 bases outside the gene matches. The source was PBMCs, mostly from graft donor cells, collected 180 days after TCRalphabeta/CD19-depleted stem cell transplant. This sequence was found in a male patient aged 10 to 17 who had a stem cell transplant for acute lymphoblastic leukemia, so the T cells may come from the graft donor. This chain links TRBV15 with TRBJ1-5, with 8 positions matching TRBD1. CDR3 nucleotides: TGTGCCACCAGCAGCGCGACAGGGGGCAATCAGCCCCAGCATTTT. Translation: CATSSATGGNQPQHF.